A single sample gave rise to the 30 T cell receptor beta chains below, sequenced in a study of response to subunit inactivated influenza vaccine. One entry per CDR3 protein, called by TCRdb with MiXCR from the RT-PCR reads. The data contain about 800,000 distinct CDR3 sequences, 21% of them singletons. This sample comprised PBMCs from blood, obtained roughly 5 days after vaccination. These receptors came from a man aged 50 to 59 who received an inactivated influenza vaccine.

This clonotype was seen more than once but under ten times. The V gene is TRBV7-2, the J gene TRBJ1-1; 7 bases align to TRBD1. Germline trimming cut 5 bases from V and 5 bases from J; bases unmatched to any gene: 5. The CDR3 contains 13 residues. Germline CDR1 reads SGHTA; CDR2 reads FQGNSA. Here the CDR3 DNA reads TGTGCCAGCAGCAGGGGGCCGGAGACTGAAGCTTTCTTT. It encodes CASSRGPETEAFF.

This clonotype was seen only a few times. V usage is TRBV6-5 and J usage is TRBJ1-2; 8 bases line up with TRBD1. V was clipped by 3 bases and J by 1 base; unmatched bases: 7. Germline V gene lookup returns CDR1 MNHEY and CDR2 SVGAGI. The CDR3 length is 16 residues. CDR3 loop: CASSYGRGLDNYGYTF. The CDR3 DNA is TGTGCCAGCAGTTATGGCAGGGGGCTAGATAACTATGGCTACACCTTC.

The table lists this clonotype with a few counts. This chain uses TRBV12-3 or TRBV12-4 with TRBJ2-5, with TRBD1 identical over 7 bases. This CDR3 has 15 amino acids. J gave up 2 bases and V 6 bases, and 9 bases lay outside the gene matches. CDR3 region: CASRSRGTAQETQYF. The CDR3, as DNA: TGTGCCAGCAGATCCCGTGGGACAGCGCAAGAGACCCAGTACTTC.

CDR3 in amino acids: CASSYERGSYEQYF. The CDR3 DNA follows: TGTGCCAGCAGTTACGAACGGGGATCCTACGAGCAGTACTTC. The chain carries TRBV6-5 and TRBJ2-7; TRBD2 might be the D (5 bases). The V and J ends lost 2 bases and 1 base respectively, with 9 bases between them. Germline V CDR1 and CDR2: MNHEY, SVGAGI. There are 14 residues in the CDR3.

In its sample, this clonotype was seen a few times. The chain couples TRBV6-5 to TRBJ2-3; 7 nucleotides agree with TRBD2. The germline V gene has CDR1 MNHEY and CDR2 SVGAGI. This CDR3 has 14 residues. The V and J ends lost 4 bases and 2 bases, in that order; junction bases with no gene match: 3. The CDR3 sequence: CASSWSGATDTQYF. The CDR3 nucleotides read TGTGCCAGCAGTTGGAGCGGGGCCACAGATACGCAGTATTTT.

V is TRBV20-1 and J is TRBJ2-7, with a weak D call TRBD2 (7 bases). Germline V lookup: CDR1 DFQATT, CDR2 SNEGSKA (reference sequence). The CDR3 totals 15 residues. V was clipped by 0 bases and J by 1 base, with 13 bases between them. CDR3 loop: CSARDGRGASYEQYF. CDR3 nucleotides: TGCAGTGCTAGAGATGGGAGGGGGGCGTCCTACGAGCAGTACTTC.

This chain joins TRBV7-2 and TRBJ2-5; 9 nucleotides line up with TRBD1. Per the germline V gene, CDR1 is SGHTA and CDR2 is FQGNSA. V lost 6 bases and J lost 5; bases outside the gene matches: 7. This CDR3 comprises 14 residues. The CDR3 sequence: CASSSDRGMETQYF. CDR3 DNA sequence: TGTGCCAGCAGTTCTGACAGGGGGATGGAGACCCAGTACTTC.

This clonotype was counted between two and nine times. As DNA, the CDR3 is TGCAGTGCTAGCGCGGATACAGATACGCAGTATTTT. This codes for CSASADTDTQYF. The gene calls are TRBV20-1 and TRBJ2-3; D gene ambiguous. CDR1 DFQATT and CDR2 SNEGSKA come from the germline V gene (reference sequence). CDR3 size: 12 residues. V dropped 3 bases and J dropped 3 bases, with 7 bases sitting between them.

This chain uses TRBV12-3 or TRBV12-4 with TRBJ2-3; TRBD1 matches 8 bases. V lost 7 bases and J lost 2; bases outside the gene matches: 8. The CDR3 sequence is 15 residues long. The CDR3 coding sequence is TGTGCCAGCATCCCACTGACAGGGGACACAGATACGCAGTATTTT. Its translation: CASIPLTGDTDTQYF.

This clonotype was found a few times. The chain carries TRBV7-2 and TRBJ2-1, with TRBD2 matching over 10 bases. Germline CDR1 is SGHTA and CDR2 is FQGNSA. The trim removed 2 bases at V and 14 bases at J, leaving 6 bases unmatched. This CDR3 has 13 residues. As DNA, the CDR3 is TGTGCCAGCAGCTTACAAGCGGGGGGGCGGAAGTTCTTC. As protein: CASSLQAGGRKFF.

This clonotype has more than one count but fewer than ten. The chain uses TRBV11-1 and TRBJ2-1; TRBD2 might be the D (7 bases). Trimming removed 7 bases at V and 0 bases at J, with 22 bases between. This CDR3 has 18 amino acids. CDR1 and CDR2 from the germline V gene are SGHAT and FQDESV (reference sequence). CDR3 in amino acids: CASTFHDRGAGSYNEQFF. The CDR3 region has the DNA TGTGCCAGCACCTTCCATGATCGGGGGGCCGGCTCCTACAATGAGCAGTTCTTC.

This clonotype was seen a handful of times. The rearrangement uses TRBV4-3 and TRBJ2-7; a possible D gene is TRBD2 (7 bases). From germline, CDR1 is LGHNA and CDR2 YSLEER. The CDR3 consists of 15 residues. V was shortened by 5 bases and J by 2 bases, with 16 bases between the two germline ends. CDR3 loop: CASSAGASGPYEQYF. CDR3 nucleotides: TGCGCCAGCAGCGCAGGGGCTAGCGGCCCCTACGAGCAGTACTTC.

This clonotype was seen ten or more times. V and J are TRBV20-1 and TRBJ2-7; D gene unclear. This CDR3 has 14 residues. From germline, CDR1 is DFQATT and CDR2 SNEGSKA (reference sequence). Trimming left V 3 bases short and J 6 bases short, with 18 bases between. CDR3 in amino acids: CSASRLTSVGEQYF. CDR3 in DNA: TGCAGTGCTAGTAGACTCACGTCGGTGGGCGAGCAGTACTTC.

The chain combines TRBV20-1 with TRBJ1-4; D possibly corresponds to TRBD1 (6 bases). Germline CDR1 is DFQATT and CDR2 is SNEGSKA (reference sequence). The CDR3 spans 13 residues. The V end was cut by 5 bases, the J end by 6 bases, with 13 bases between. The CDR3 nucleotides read TGCAGTGCTTACCAGGGGAAAGATGAAAAACTGTTTTTT. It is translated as CSAYQGKDEKLFF.

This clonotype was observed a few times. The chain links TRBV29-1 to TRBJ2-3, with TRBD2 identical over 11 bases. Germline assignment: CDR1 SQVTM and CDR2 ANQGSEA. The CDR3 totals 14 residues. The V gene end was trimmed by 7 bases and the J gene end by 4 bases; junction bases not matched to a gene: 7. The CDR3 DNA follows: TGCAGCGGACTACTAGCGGGGGTAGCAGATACGCAGTATTTT. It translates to CSGLLAGVADTQYF.

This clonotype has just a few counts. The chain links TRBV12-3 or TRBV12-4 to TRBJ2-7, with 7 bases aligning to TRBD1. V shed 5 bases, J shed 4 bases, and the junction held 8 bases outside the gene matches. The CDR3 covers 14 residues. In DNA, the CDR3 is TGTGCCAGCAGTCCGACAGGGATCGGATACGAGCAGTACTTC. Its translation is CASSPTGIGYEQYF.

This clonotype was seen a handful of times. CDR3 coding DNA: TGTGCCAGCAGCAATGCGGTCAGGGCGTTGAAAAACACTGAAGCTTTCTTT. Protein product: CASSNAVRALKNTEAFF. The V call is TRBV12-3 or TRBV12-4, the J call TRBJ1-1; possible D gene TRBD1, 5 bases. V gave up 6 bases and J gave up 2 bases, with 22 bases separating them. The CDR3 runs 17 residues.

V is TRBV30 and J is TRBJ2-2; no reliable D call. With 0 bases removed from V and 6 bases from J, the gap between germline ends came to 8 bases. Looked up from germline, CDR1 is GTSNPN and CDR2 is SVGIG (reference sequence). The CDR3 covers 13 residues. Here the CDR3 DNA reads TGTGCCTGGAGTGTACGGAGCTCCGGGGAGCTGTTTTTT. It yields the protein CAWSVRSSGELFF.

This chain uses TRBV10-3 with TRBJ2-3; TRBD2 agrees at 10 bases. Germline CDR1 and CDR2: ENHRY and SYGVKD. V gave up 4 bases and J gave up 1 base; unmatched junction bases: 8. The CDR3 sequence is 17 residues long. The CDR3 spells CAISGFWTSGGTDTQYF. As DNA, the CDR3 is TGTGCCATCAGTGGCTTCTGGACTAGCGGAGGCACAGATACGCAGTATTTT.

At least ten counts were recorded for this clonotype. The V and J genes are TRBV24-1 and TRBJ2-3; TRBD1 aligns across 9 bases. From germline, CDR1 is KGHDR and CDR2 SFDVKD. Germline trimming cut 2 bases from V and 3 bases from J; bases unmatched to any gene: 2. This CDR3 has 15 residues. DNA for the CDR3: TGTGCCACCAGTGATTGGACAGGGGTGACAGATACGCAGTATTTT. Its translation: CATSDWTGVTDTQYF.

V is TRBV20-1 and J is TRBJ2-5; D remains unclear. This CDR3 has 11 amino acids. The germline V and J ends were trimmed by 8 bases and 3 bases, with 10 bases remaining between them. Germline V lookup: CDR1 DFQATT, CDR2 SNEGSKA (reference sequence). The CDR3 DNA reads TGCAGTACCGGATCCGAAGAGACCCAGTACTTC. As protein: CSTGSEETQYF.

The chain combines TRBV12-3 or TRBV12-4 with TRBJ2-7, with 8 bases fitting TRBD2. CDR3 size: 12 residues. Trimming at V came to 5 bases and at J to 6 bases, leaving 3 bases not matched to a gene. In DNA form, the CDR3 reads TGTGCCAGCAGTGGACTAGCTGCCGAGCAGTACTTC. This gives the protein CASSGLAAEQYF.

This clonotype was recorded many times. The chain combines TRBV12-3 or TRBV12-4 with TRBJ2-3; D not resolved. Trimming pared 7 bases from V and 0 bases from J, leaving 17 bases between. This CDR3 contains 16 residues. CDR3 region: CASNVMAATSTDTQYF. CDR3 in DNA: TGTGCCAGCAATGTCATGGCGGCTACTAGCACAGATACGCAGTATTTT.

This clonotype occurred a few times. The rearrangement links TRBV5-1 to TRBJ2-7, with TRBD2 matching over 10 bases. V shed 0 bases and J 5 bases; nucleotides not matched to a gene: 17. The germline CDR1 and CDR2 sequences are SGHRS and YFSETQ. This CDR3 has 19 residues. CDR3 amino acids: CASSLAAPTSGIRAHEQYF. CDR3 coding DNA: TGCGCCAGCAGCTTGGCCGCGCCTACTAGCGGGATAAGGGCCCACGAGCAGTACTTC.

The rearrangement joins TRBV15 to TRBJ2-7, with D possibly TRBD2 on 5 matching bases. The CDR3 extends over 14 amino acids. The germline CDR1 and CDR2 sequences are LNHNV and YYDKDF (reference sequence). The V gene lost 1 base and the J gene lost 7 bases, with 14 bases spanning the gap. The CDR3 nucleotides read TGTGCCACCAGCAGAGGGAGGCTGGAAAGGGAGCAGTACTTC. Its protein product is CATSRGRLEREQYF. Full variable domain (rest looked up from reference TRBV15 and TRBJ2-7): DAMVIQNPRYQVTQFGKPVTLSCSQTLNHNVMYWYQQKSSQAPKLLFHYYDKDFNNEADTPDNFQSRRPNTSFCFLDIRSPGLGDTAMYLCATSRGRLEREQYFGPGTRLTVT.

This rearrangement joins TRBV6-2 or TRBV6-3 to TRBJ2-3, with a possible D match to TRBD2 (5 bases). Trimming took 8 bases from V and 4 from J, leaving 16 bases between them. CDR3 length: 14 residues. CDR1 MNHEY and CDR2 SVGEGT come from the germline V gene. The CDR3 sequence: CASGLGVAADTQYF. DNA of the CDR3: TGTGCCAGCGGACTGGGAGTAGCCGCAGATACGCAGTATTTT.

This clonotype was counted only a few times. DNA of the CDR3: TGTGCCAGCAGCCCATTGGGCACTGAAGCTTTCTTT. Protein: CASSPLGTEAFF. The chain uses TRBV7-2 and TRBJ1-1; D ambiguous. The CDR3 extends over 12 amino acids. Trimming removed 5 bases from V and 4 bases from J, with 8 bases in between. Germline assignment: CDR1 SGHTA and CDR2 FQGNSA.

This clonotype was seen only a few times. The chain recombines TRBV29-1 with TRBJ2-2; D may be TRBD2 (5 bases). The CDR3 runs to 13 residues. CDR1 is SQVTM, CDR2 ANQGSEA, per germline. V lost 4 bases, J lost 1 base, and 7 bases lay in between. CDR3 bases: TGCAGCGTTGGGACTCAGAACACCGGGGAGCTGTTTTTT. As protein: CSVGTQNTGELFF.

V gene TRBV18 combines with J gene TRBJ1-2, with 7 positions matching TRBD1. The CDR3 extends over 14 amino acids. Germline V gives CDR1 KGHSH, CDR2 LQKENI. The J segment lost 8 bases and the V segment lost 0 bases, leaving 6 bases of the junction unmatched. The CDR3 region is CASSPPGQMKGYTF. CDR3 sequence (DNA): TGTGCCAGCTCACCACCGGGACAGATGAAGGGCTACACCTTC. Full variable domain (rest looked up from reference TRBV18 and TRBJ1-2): NAGVMQNPRHLVRRRGQEARLRCSPMKGHSHVYWYRQLPEEGLKFMVYLQKENIIDESGMPKERFSAEFPKEGPSILRIQQVVRGDSAAYFCASSPPGQMKGYTFGSGTRLTVV.

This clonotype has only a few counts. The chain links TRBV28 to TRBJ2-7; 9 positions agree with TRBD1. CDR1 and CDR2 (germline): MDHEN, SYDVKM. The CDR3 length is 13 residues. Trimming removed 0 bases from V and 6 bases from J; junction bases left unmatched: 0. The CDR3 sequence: CASSLWTGGEQYF. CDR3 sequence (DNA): TGTGCCAGCAGTTTATGGACAGGGGGCGAGCAGTACTTC. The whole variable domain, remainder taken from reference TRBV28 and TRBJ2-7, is DVKVTQSSRYLVKRTGEKVFLECVQDMDHENMFWYRQDPGLGLRLIYFSYDVKMKEKGDIPEGYSVSREKKERFSLILESASTNQTSMYLCASSLWTGGEQYFGPGTRLTVT.